Below are 23 T cell receptor beta chains sequenced from a single sample in a study of blood T cell repertoires in COVID-19 (dated by TCRdb to 2020 to 2022). Preparation of the library involved the immunoSEQ multiplex PCR assay. Drawn from immuneACCESS, this table holds only the in-frame rearrangements with V and J called that TCRdb kept. Clones are partly lost; checked studies trace under half to an unresolved V gene and leave the rest unexplained. This sample holds approximately 50,000 clones; around 80% were observed only once. The ten largest account for around 5.8% of the sample. The specimen sequenced was PBMCs or T cells enriched from blood (not recorded which). The source is a woman aged 50 to 60 with acute COVID-19.

The rearrangement links TRBV18 to TRBJ2-5, with unresolved D. Trimming took 4 bases from V and 1 from J, leaving 16 bases between them. Germline V gives CDR1 KGHSH, CDR2 LQKENI. This CDR3 region has 16 residues. The CDR3 DNA sequence: TGTGCCAGCTCACTTACACCAGTGGGCCCCCAAGAGACCCAGTACTTC. It translates to CASSLTPVGPQETQYF.

This clone occurred a few times. This chain's CDR3 is CASSPKLAAYEQYF. The CDR3 bases are TGTGCCAGCAGCCCCAAGTTGGCGGCCTACGAGCAGTACTTC. The V gene is TRBV9, the J gene TRBJ2-7; D gene uncertain. The V and J ends lost 4 bases and 2 bases respectively, with 13 bases between them. The CDR3 loop spans 14 amino acids. CDR1 is SGDLS and CDR2 is YYNGEE in the germline V gene.

The chain links TRBV5-1 to TRBJ1-2; D ambiguous. Trimming stripped 5 bases from V and 2 bases from J, with 19 bases between. This CDR3 is 16 amino acids long. Germline loops: CDR1 SGHRS, CDR2 YFSETQ. The CDR3 region is CASRAQVAGHNYGYTF. Here the CDR3 DNA reads TGCGCCAGCAGGGCCCAGGTTGCGGGCCACAACTATGGCTACACCTTC.

This clone was recorded a few times. V gene TRBV6-5 combines with J gene TRBJ1-5; 8 positions match TRBD1. CDR1 is MNHEY and CDR2 is SVGAGI in the germline V gene. This CDR3 has 12 residues. The J segment lost 5 bases and the V segment lost 6 bases, leaving 0 bases of the junction unmatched. The CDR3 region is CASRQGDQPQHF. Here the CDR3 DNA reads TGTGCCAGCAGACAGGGGGATCAGCCCCAGCATTTT.

The chain employs TRBV21-1 and TRBJ2-3; the listed D gene, TRBD2, was not tested against the DNA. TRBV21-1 is a recognized pseudogene. The CDR3 consists of 15 residues. CDR3 amino acids: CASDTLAGRTDTQYF. In DNA, the CDR3 is TGTGCCAGCGATACCCTAGCGGGGCGCACAGATACGCAGTATTTT.

This chain joins TRBV5-5 and TRBJ2-5; 11 nucleotides line up with TRBD2. V lost 4 bases to trimming and J lost 5 bases; unmatched junction nucleotides: 7. CDR3 length: 15 residues. Germline values: CDR1 SGHKS, CDR2 YYEKEE (reference sequence). In nucleotides, the CDR3 is TGTGCCAGCAGCCCCGGGACTAGCGGAGGTGAGACCCAGTACTTC. This gives the protein CASSPGTSGGETQYF.

V gene TRBV29-1 combines with J gene TRBJ1-1, with D perhaps matching TRBD1 (5 bases). Trimming cost V 4 bases and J 3 bases, with 12 bases left between them. Germline CDR1 reads SQVTM; CDR2 reads ANQGSEA. CDR3 length: 13 amino acids. CDR3 nucleotides: TGCAGCGTTGGGTCGGGGGGGTACACTGAAGCTTTCTTT. Its protein is CSVGSGGYTEAFF.

V is TRBV10-3 and J is TRBJ1-1; no reliable D call. The V gene's germline CDR1 is ENHRY and CDR2 SYGVKD. The CDR3 extends over 13 amino acids. V lost 6 bases and J 1 base, leaving 9 bases between the germline ends. The CDR3 reads CAIRLQRNTEAFF. The CDR3 DNA reads as TGTGCCATCAGGCTACAGAGGAACACTGAAGCTTTCTTT.

The chain has TRBV29-1 and TRBJ1-4; TRBD1 aligns across 7 bases. Germline V gene lookup returns CDR1 SQVTM and CDR2 ANQGSEA. This CDR3 region has 15 residues. V trimming: 6 bases; J trimming: 0 bases; junction bases outside the gene matches: 7. The CDR3 loop reads CSVDAGTATNEKLFF. DNA of the CDR3: TGCAGCGTAGACGCCGGGACAGCAACTAATGAAAAACTGTTTTTT.

This chain uses TRBV5-1 with TRBJ2-3; D possibly corresponds to TRBD1 (7 bases). Germline CDR1 SGHRS, CDR2 YFSETQ. This CDR3 comprises 14 residues. Trimming took 3 bases from V and 5 from J, leaving 13 bases between them. CDR3 nucleotides: TGCGCCAGCAGCTCAGGGGGGCGTGAAGATACGCAGTATTTT. Its protein is CASSSGGREDTQYF.

The chain recombines TRBV4-2 with TRBJ2-5; 14 bases are a match to TRBD2. Germline V gene lookup returns CDR1 LGHNA and CDR2 YNFKEQ. V lost 4 bases, J lost 3 bases, and 13 bases stayed unmatched. This CDR3 region has 19 residues. The CDR3 nucleotides are TGTGCCAGCAGCCCAGGGGGAGGACTAGCGGGGGGCATAGAAGAGACCCAGTACTTC. It yields the protein CASSPGGGLAGGIEETQYF.

This rearrangement joins TRBV6-4 to TRBJ1-1; D gene unclear. Trimming took 3 bases from V and 5 from J, leaving 13 bases between them. This CDR3 is built from 14 residues. Germline-derived CDR1 and CDR2 are MRHNA and SNTAGT. The CDR3 coding sequence is TGTGCCAGCAGTGAGGGAGGCGGGAGGACTGAAGCTTTCTTT. Its protein product is CASSEGGGRTEAFF.

V and J are TRBV5-1 and TRBJ1-2; D unresolved. V gave up 1 base and J gave up 4 bases, with 11 bases separating them. The CDR3 runs to 14 residues. The germline V gene has CDR1 SGHRS and CDR2 YFSETQ. The CDR3 region is CASSLPSNLYGYTF. The CDR3 nucleotides read TGCGCCAGCAGCTTGCCGAGCAACCTCTATGGCTACACCTTC.

V and J are TRBV5-5 and TRBJ1-4; 9 bases align to TRBD1. Per the germline V gene, CDR1 is SGHKS and CDR2 is YYEKEE (reference sequence). This CDR3 is 16 amino acids long. J was trimmed by 3 bases and V by 3 bases; bases with no gene match: 6. CDR3: CASSSGTGMANEKLFF. In nucleotides, the CDR3 is TGTGCCAGCAGCTCGGGGACAGGGATGGCTAATGAAAAACTGTTTTTT.

This rearrangement joins TRBV7-8 to TRBJ2-7; 8 bases are shared with TRBD2. Trimming cost V 7 bases and J 4 bases; bases outside gene matches: 9. Germline values: CDR1 SGHVS, CDR2 FQNEAQ. The CDR3 loop spans 14 amino acids. The CDR3 protein is CASTKPGTSYEQYF. The CDR3 DNA reads TGTGCCAGCACCAAACCGGGGACTAGTTACGAGCAGTACTTC.

About this clone itself: This same CDR3 is encoded by further DNA sequences in the sample. This chain joins TRBV5-1 and TRBJ2-3, with TRBD2 matching over 13 bases. The CDR3 consists of 16 residues. Germline-derived CDR1 and CDR2 are SGHRS and YFSETQ. The J segment lost 5 bases and the V segment lost 0 bases, leaving 3 bases of the junction unmatched. As DNA, the CDR3 is TGCGCCAGCAGCTTGGGACTAGCGGGGGGCCAAGATACGCAGTATTTT. Protein sequence: CASSLGLAGGQDTQYF.

The chain links TRBV6-5 to TRBJ2-2; D unclear. V was clipped by 6 bases and J by 2 bases, with 10 bases between them. The CDR3 contains 14 residues. Germline V gene sequence: CDR1 MNHEY, CDR2 SVGAGI. The CDR3 DNA reads TGTGCCAGCAGCCCGACACAAAACACCGGGGAGCTGTTTTTT. This translates into CASSPTQNTGELFF.

This chain connects TRBV18 to TRBJ1-5; 9 nucleotides align to TRBD1. V lost 3 bases, J lost 7 bases, and 7 bases stayed unmatched. CDR1 and CDR2 from the germline V gene are KGHSH and LQKENI. The CDR3 totals 15 residues. The CDR3 DNA reads as TGTGCCAGCTCACCCGGGACAGGGAAGAGCCAGCCCCAGCATTTT. Its protein is CASSPGTGKSQPQHF. The entire variable domain, with the rest obtained from reference TRBV18 and TRBJ1-5, is as follows: NAGVMQNPRHLVRRRGQEARLRCSPMKGHSHVYWYRQLPEEGLKFMVYLQKENIIDESGMPKERFSAEFPKEGPSILRIQQVVRGDSAAYFCASSPGTGKSQPQHFGDGTRLSIL.

This chain uses TRBV6-5 with TRBJ1-5; 8 bases align to TRBD1. There are 16 residues in the CDR3. Germline CDR1 MNHEY, CDR2 SVGAGI. V lost 2 bases to trimming and J lost 2 bases; unmatched junction nucleotides: 5. The CDR3 DNA reads as TGTGCCAGCAGTTACCCCTCGACAGGGGGCAATCAGCCCCAGCATTTT. Protein: CASSYPSTGGNQPQHF.

The CDR3 DNA is TGTGCCACCAGCCCACAGGGGTACGGGGAGCTGTTTTTT. This codes for CATSPQGYGELFF. This chain connects TRBV15 to TRBJ2-2, with 7 positions matching TRBD1. CDR3 length equals 13 residues. With 5 bases clipped from V and 7 bases from J, the junction kept 4 bases outside the gene matches. CDR1 LNHNV and CDR2 YYDKDF come from the germline V gene (reference sequence).

This clone is judged medium-sized. This rearrangement joins TRBV11-2 to TRBJ1-6; 8 bases are a match to TRBD1. Losses at the gene ends were 0 bases for V and 7 bases for J; bases not matched to a gene: 2. This CDR3 has 15 residues. Germline loops: CDR1 SGHAT, CDR2 FQNNGV. CDR3 DNA: TGTGCCAGCAGCTTAGAATACAGGGGGAATTCACCCCTCCACTTT. Translating it yields CASSLEYRGNSPLHF. The full variable domain, its missing parts supplied by reference TRBV11-2 and TRBJ1-6, is EAGVAQSPRYKIIEKRQSVAFWCNPISGHATLYWYQQILGQGPKLLIQFQNNGVVDDSQLPKDRFSAERLKGVDSTLKIQPAKLEDSAVYLCASSLEYRGNSPLHFGNGTRLTVT.

The genes are TRBV21-1 and TRBJ1-1; the D call of TRBD1 is as the table states it, not checked on the DNA. TRBV21-1 is a recognized pseudogene. The CDR3 is made up of 19 amino acids. This CDR3 reads CASSKDGVDGRDRNTEAFF. CDR3 sequence (DNA): TGTGCCAGCAGCAAGGACGGGGTGGACGGGCGGGACAGGAACACTGAAGCTTTCTTT.

DNA for the CDR3: TGTGCCAGCAGCCAAGAGACCCTAGCAACCCCCAATGAGCAGTTCTTC. The encoded protein is CASSQETLATPNEQFF. This rearrangement joins TRBV4-2 to TRBJ2-1, with D possibly TRBD2 on 5 matching bases. The germline V gene has CDR1 LGHNA and CDR2 YNFKEQ. The CDR3 spans 16 residues. V dropped 0 bases and J dropped 6 bases, with 15 bases sitting between them.